This T cell receptor (beta chain) was recorded in a study of PD-1 blockade in classical Hodgkin lymphoma. The study, taken as a whole, reports: Exclusion applied to patients who initiated nivolumab less than 1 year following ASCT. Relapsed/refractory patients reportedly had lower baseline diversity than newly diagnosed patients. Lower baseline TCR diversity marked trial partial responders and progressors.

Profiled with immunoSEQ multiplex PCR; TCRdb holds only in-frame clones, not every one. The table records 25,000 to 30,000 clones, roughly 82% of them present only once. This clone was recorded only once. The antigen is undetermined. Each and every patient relapsed after autologous stem cell transplantation, and patients got differing brentuximab vedotin exposure. There are 17 residues in the CDR3. V dropped 5 bases and J dropped 2; count of bases not matched to a gene: 15. Per germline, CDR1 MDHEN and CDR2 SYDVKM. The sample here was peripheral blood mononuclear cells (PBMCs), taken before the second cycle of nivolumab. This sequence was found in a human donor with classical Hodgkin lymphoma. The V call is TRBV28, the J call TRBJ2-7; TRBD1 matches at 7 bases. The CDR3 DNA reads as TGTGCCAGCAGTATACAGGACAGGTTCGCACAAGCCTACGAGCAGTACTTC. Protein: CASSIQDRFAQAYEQYF.